The 32 T cell receptor beta chains given below trace back to one sample, sequenced in a study of blood T cell repertoires in COVID-19. Assay: immunoSEQ multiplex PCR; the TCRdb copy retains only in-frame clones and omits some. The sample has more than 25,000 clones; approximately 83% are singletons. What was sequenced was peripheral blood. The receptors here all came from an older man with active COVID-19.

V and J are TRBV18 and TRBJ1-5; D uncertain. Trimming left V 10 bases short and J 0 bases short, with 10 bases between. The CDR3 sequence is 13 residues long. Germline CDR1 reads KGHSH; CDR2 reads LQKENI. CDR3 sequence (DNA): TGTGCCACCCGGGGTGGTAGCAATCAGCCCCAGCATTTT. Translated, it gives CATRGGSNQPQHF.

This clone was observed once. The chain has TRBV9 and TRBJ2-2; weak D call: TRBD2 (6 bases). The germline V gene encodes CDR1 SGDLS and CDR2 YYNGEE. The CDR3 has 17 residues. V was clipped by 4 bases and J by 6 bases, with 22 bases between them. The CDR3: CASSPRDPRRNSGELFF. The CDR3 nucleotides are TGTGCCAGCAGCCCGCGGGACCCGAGAAGGAATTCCGGGGAGCTGTTTTTT. Combining the CDR3 with reference TRBV9 and TRBJ2-2 gives the whole variable domain DSGVTQTPKHLITATGQRVTLRCSPRSGDLSVYWYQQSLDQGLQFLIQYYNGEERAKGNILERFSAQQFPDLHSELNLSSLELGDSALYFCASSPRDPRRNSGELFFGEGSRLTVL.

V usage is TRBV3-1 (or the pseudogene TRBV3-2) and J usage is TRBJ2-1; D uncertain. The V and J ends lost 4 bases and 5 bases respectively, with 12 bases between them. CDR1 and CDR2 from the germline V gene are LGHDT and YNNKEL (reference sequence). The CDR3 contains 14 residues. CDR3 residues: CASSPAQRHNEQFF. In nucleotides, the CDR3 is TGTGCCAGCAGCCCCGCACAACGCCACAATGAGCAGTTCTTC.

The chain carries TRBV27 and TRBJ1-1; maybe TRBD1 (6 bases). Germline values: CDR1 MNHEY, CDR2 SMNVEV (reference sequence). The CDR3 has 13 residues. Trimming took off 4 bases at V and 8 bases at J, with 14 bases between the two ends. As DNA, the CDR3 is TGTGCCAGCAGTTCCGGACAGTCCCGGGAAGCTTTCTTT. It specifies CASSSGQSREAFF.

J is TRBJ2-7 and V is TRBV12-3 or TRBV12-4; D gene ambiguous. Trimming shortened V by 3 bases and J by 1 base, and 4 bases separated the two germline ends. This CDR3 comprises 12 residues. The CDR3 here is CASSLESYEQYF. The CDR3 nucleotides are TGTGCCAGCAGTTTGGAGTCCTACGAGCAGTACTTC.

The gene calls are TRBV4-1 and TRBJ1-2, with 8 bases matching TRBD1. This CDR3 contains 15 residues. Germline V gene sequence: CDR1 MGHRA, CDR2 YSYEKL. J gave up 4 bases and V 1 base, and 5 bases lay outside the gene matches. The CDR3 DNA reads TGCGCCAGCAGCCAAGTTTCAGGGGGCACCTATGGCTACACCTTC. Its protein is CASSQVSGGTYGYTF.

The chain joins TRBV6-4 to TRBJ2-7; maybe TRBD2 (5 bases). The CDR3 is 13 amino acids. CDR1 and CDR2 from the germline V gene are MRHNA and SNTAGT. V lost 4 bases to trimming and J lost 3 bases, with 10 bases between them. CDR3 sequence: CASSGASCYEQYF. Written as DNA, the CDR3 is TGTGCCAGCAGTGGGGCTAGCTGCTACGAGCAGTACTTC.

This chain uses TRBV2 with TRBJ2-1; 9 nucleotides match TRBD1. This CDR3 comprises 15 residues. In germline, CDR1 is SNHLY, CDR2 FYNNEI. V lost 2 bases, J lost 7 bases, and 6 bases stayed unmatched. As DNA, the CDR3 is TGTGCCAGCAGTGAACTTGACAGGGGGTGGAATGAGCAGTTCTTC. Translating gives CASSELDRGWNEQFF.

The chain couples TRBV2 to TRBJ1-2; D might be TRBD1 (6 bases). The CDR3 is made up of 14 amino acids. V was shortened by 6 bases and J by 7 bases, with 18 bases between the two germline ends. Germline loops: CDR1 SNHLY, CDR2 FYNNEI. For the CDR3, the DNA is TGTGCCAGCAGCACATCCAGGACAGTGAGTGGCTACACCTTC. It encodes CASSTSRTVSGYTF. Full variable domain (rest looked up from reference TRBV2 and TRBJ1-2): EPEVTQTPSHQVTQMGQEVILRCVPISNHLYFYWYRQILGQKVEFLVSFYNNEISEKSEIFDDQFSVERPDGSNFTLKIRSTKLEDSAMYFCASSTSRTVSGYTFGSGTRLTVV.

Comments on this clone: The junction and the germline gene differ at one end; a read error may be behind it. The chain carries TRBV5-4 and TRBJ2-5; tentatively, D is TRBD1 (5 bases). The germline V gene encodes CDR1 SGHNT and CDR2 YYREEE (reference sequence). The CDR3 extends over 15 amino acids. CDR3 DNA sequence: TGTGCCAGCGGCTTCTCGGGCAGGGAAGGAGAGACCCAGTACTTC. It encodes CASGFSGREGETQYF.

This chain links TRBV18 with TRBJ1-4; unclear D gene. Trimming took off 2 bases at V and 2 bases at J, with 9 bases between the two ends. The germline gives CDR1 KGHSH, CDR2 LQKENI. The CDR3 sequence is 15 residues long. CDR3 amino acids: CASSPEALTNEKLFF. The CDR3 nucleotides are TGTGCCAGCTCACCAGAGGCCCTCACTAATGAAAAACTGTTTTTT.

This clone appeared once. CDR3 sequence: CASSLGTSGGIAQYF. The CDR3 coding sequence is TGCGCCAGCAGCTTAGGGACTAGCGGGGGAATCGCGCAGTATTTT. The rearrangement joins TRBV5-1 to TRBJ2-3; TRBD2 agrees at 14 bases. The J segment lost 10 bases and the V segment lost 2 bases, leaving 6 bases of the junction unmatched. CDR3 length: 15 residues. The germline gives CDR1 SGHRS, CDR2 YFSETQ.

The chain combines TRBV27 with TRBJ1-4; unclear D gene. CDR1 and CDR2 from the germline V gene are MNHEY and SMNVEV (reference sequence). The V and J ends lost 5 bases and 0 bases respectively, with 10 bases between them. The length of the CDR3 is 15 residues. DNA of the CDR3: TGTGCCAGCAGTCCCGGGAGGACAACTAATGAAAAACTGTTTTTT. This codes for CASSPGRTTNEKLFF.

The chain is built from TRBV18 and TRBJ2-7, with 9 bases fitting TRBD1. The CDR3 extends over 15 amino acids. Germline CDR1 KGHSH, CDR2 LQKENI. V lost 2 bases and J lost 6; bases outside the gene matches: 8. The CDR3: CASSPSGQGWSEQYF. The DNA for the CDR3 is TGTGCCAGCTCACCATCGGGACAGGGATGGTCCGAGCAGTACTTC.

The rearrangement joins TRBV7-9 to TRBJ1-5; D remains ambiguous. Between the trimmed V and J ends, which lost 5 bases and 4 bases, there was a span of 6 bases. This CDR3 spans 12 amino acids. The germline V gene encodes CDR1 SEHNR and CDR2 FQNEAQ (reference sequence). The CDR3 loop reads CASSVGNQPQHF. CDR3 bases: TGTGCCAGCAGCGTCGGGAATCAGCCCCAGCATTTT.

This chain's CDR3 is CASSIGAGGVTDTQYF. DNA for the CDR3: TGTGCCAGTAGTATAGGAGCGGGAGGGGTTACAGATACGCAGTATTTT. The V gene is TRBV19, the J gene TRBJ2-3; 10 bases map to TRBD2. CDR1 LNHDA and CDR2 SQIVND come from the germline V gene (reference sequence). The CDR3 consists of 16 residues. J was trimmed by 3 bases and V by 1 base; bases with no gene match: 4.

As to this clone: This specimen includes other DNA sequences encoding the same CDR3. V usage is TRBV18 and J usage is TRBJ1-2; D may be TRBD1 (5 bases). There are 12 residues in the CDR3. Germline loops: CDR1 KGHSH, CDR2 LQKENI. V shed 3 bases and J shed 4 bases, with 6 bases lying between them. CDR3 loop: CASSPDSYGYTF. CDR3 coding DNA: TGTGCCAGCTCACCTGACAGCTATGGCTACACCTTC. The whole variable domain, filled in from reference TRBV18 and TRBJ1-2, reads NAGVMQNPRHLVRRRGQEARLRCSPMKGHSHVYWYRQLPEEGLKFMVYLQKENIIDESGMPKERFSAEFPKEGPSILRIQQVVRGDSAAYFCASSPDSYGYTFGSGTRLTVV.

This sequence joins TRBV15 and TRBJ1-2, with TRBD1 matching 12 bases. The junction had 15 bases not matched to a gene; V was cut back by 0 bases and J by 10 bases. Germline CDR1 is LNHNV and CDR2 is YYDKDF (reference sequence). The CDR3 has 18 residues. The CDR3 nucleotides read TGTGCCACCAGCAGAGATAGGACGATTCGGGGACAGGGGGCGGACTACACCTTC. Translation: CATSRDRTIRGQGADYTF.

This sequence joins TRBV5-1 and TRBJ2-7; TRBD1 matches at 10 bases. The J segment lost 1 base and the V segment lost 4 bases, leaving 8 bases of the junction unmatched. Germline CDR1 reads SGHRS; CDR2 reads YFSETQ. The CDR3 runs 16 residues. This chain's CDR3 is CASSPGQGMGSYEQYF. CDR3 bases: TGCGCCAGCAGCCCGGGACAGGGGATGGGGTCCTACGAGCAGTACTTC. Looking up the rest from reference TRBV5-1 and TRBJ2-7 gives the full variable domain: KAGVTQTPRYLIKTRGQQVTLSCSPISGHRSVSWYQQTPGQGLQFLFEYFSETQRNKGNFPGRFSGRQFSNSRSEMNVSTLELGDSALYLCASSPGQGMGSYEQYFGPGTRLTVT.

The sample holds a few counts of this clone. The CDR3 DNA sequence: TGTGCCAGCAGCTTCAGGGGCAATCAGCCCCAGCATTTT. This encodes CASSFRGNQPQHF. The J gene is TRBJ1-5, the V gene TRBV12-3 or TRBV12-4; D might be TRBD1 (5 bases). CDR3 length: 13 amino acids. The V gene lost 6 bases and the J gene lost 2 bases, with 8 bases spanning the gap.

This clone appeared a few times. The chain recombines TRBV19 with TRBJ1-2; D is perhaps TRBD1 (6 bases). The V end lost 7 bases, the J end lost 6 bases, and 12 bases lay between the germline ends. Germline CDR1 is LNHDA and CDR2 is SQIVND (reference sequence). CDR3 length: 12 residues. The CDR3 coding sequence is TGTGCCAGTACTGCGACAGGAGATGGCTACACCTTC. Translated, it gives CASTATGDGYTF.

The V call is TRBV15, the J call TRBJ2-5, with a possible D match to TRBD2 (5 bases). Germline V CDR1 and CDR2: LNHNV, YYDKDF (reference sequence). The CDR3 loop spans 14 amino acids. Trimming shortened V by 3 bases and J by 3 bases, and 11 bases separated the two germline ends. Here the CDR3 DNA reads TGTGCCACCAGCAGGACTACCCCCAAAGAGACCCAGTACTTC. Protein: CATSRTTPKETQYF.

This sequence joins TRBV29-1 and TRBJ2-5, with TRBD2 matching over 16 bases. The CDR3 is made up of 16 amino acids. CDR1 and CDR2 from the germline V gene are SQVTM and ANQGSEA. Trimming took 3 bases from V and 7 from J; bases not matched to a gene: 8. CDR3 residues: CSVEGTSGGATATQYF. The CDR3 DNA is TGCAGCGTTGAGGGGACTAGCGGGGGGGCAACGGCGACCCAGTACTTC.

The chain uses TRBV24-1 and TRBJ2-1; D is possibly TRBD2 (6 bases). With 6 bases removed from V and 6 bases from J, the gap between germline ends came to 17 bases. Germline V lookup: CDR1 KGHDR, CDR2 SFDVKD. The length of the CDR3 is 15 residues. CDR3 sequence (DNA): TGTGCCACCAGTTTTCGCGGGGCTAACCCCAATGAGCAGTTCTTC. Its translation is CATSFRGANPNEQFF.

The gene calls are TRBV11-3 and TRBJ2-1, with D tentatively TRBD1 (5 bases). This CDR3 region has 16 residues. Looked up from germline, CDR1 is SGHNT and CDR2 is YENEEA. V was trimmed by 6 bases and J by 1 base, leaving 16 bases between them. The CDR3 region is CASSPFRARSYNEQFF. The CDR3 DNA is TGTGCCAGCAGTCCCTTCAGGGCACGATCCTACAATGAGCAGTTCTTC.

The chain joins TRBV7-9 to TRBJ2-3; a possible D gene is TRBD2 (6 bases). V dropped 4 bases and J dropped 3 bases, with 11 bases sitting between them. Germline-derived CDR1 and CDR2 are SEHNR and FQNEAQ (reference sequence). The CDR3 extends over 14 amino acids. The CDR3 DNA is TGTGCCAGCAGCTCATACGGGGGTACAGATACGCAGTATTTT. It codes for CASSSYGGTDTQYF.

The chain uses TRBV9 and TRBJ2-2; D unresolved. V gave up 1 base and J gave up 2 bases, with 9 bases separating them. Germline CDR1 and CDR2: SGDLS and YYNGEE. The CDR3 contains 15 residues. CDR3 bases: TGTGCCAGCAGCGTAAACAGCTATAACACCGGGGAGCTGTTTTTT. Translating gives CASSVNSYNTGELFF.

This clone was seen ten or more times. The chain has TRBV12-5 and TRBJ1-4; 11 nucleotides align to TRBD1. Per the germline V gene, CDR1 is LGHNT and CDR2 is FRNRAP. The CDR3 contains 17 residues. Germline trimming cut 6 bases from V and 2 bases from J; bases unmatched to any gene: 8. The CDR3 DNA is TGTGCTAGTGGCCCCGGGACAGGGGGATCGACTAATGAAAAACTGTTTTTT. This sequence encodes CASGPGTGGSTNEKLFF.

The gene calls are TRBV30 and TRBJ1-4, with TRBD1 matching over 10 bases. The V segment lost 2 bases and the J segment 6 bases; nucleotides outside the gene matches: 3. Germline assignment: CDR1 GTSNPN and CDR2 SVGIG (reference sequence). The CDR3 has 14 residues. The CDR3 loop reads CAWSTGTGDEKLFF. CDR3 bases: TGTGCCTGGAGTACCGGGACAGGGGATGAAAAACTGTTTTTT.

The rearrangement joins TRBV24-1 to TRBJ2-1; TRBD1 might be the D (5 bases). This CDR3 comprises 13 residues. CDR1 KGHDR and CDR2 SFDVKD come from the germline V gene. Trimming cost V 3 bases and J 12 bases, with 14 bases left between them. The CDR3 reads CATSDPGPGWQFF. The CDR3 DNA sequence: TGTGCCACCAGTGATCCGGGCCCAGGGTGGCAGTTCTTC.

The chain carries TRBV27 and TRBJ2-5; D call uncertain. The ends were cut back, 6 bases at V and 1 base at J, with 9 bases in the middle. This CDR3 region has 13 residues. Per germline, CDR1 MNHEY and CDR2 SMNVEV (reference sequence). In nucleotides, the CDR3 is TGTGCCAGCAGCCATCGGGTCCAAGAGACCCAGTACTTC. Amino acid sequence: CASSHRVQETQYF.

This clone was observed once. DNA of the CDR3: TGCGCCAGCAGCTTGGCAGAACGGGGGGAAGGTCAGCCCCAGCATTTT. Translation: CASSLAERGEGQPQHF. This chain connects TRBV5-1 to TRBJ1-5, with D possibly matching TRBD1 (5 bases). CDR3 length: 16 residues. The germline gives CDR1 SGHRS, CDR2 YFSETQ. Trimming pared 0 bases from V and 6 bases from J, leaving 16 bases between.